This TCR beta chain was captured in a study of cytomegalovirus exposure and HLA in healthy donors (dated by TCRdb to between 2016 and 2019). A note on the overall study: According to a later analysis, the 120 validation repertoires were produced on the same platform as the approximately 620 repertoires of the first cohort. The study was designed to test whether signatures of past pathogen exposure could be identified by cataloging public T cell receptors. Along with the approximately 600-subject first cohort, a separate validation cohort of around 110 different subjects was used. The study combined high-throughput TCR immunosequencing, statistical association of individual TCRs with disease status, and machine learning to predict cytomegalovirus infection status. General conclusions and limits of the study: The study listed over 150 TCR beta chains as associated with cytomegalovirus. Across donors, most TCR sequences were observed very rarely, whereas some public TCRs were present in many individuals. The classifier was reported to diagnose cytomegalovirus status with high specificity and sensitivity in both the original and validation cohorts. Subsequent analysis determined that TCRs grouped into clusters in the first cohort also showed a tendency toward co-occurrence across the 120 or so validation repertoires, and approximately 94% of cluster scores exceeded 0. In vitro tests confirmed that a few of the cytomegalovirus-associated TCR beta chains recognize cytomegalovirus antigens. A later analysis had no HLA typing for the validation cohort, so co-occurrence there was scored across all 110 or so repertoires. It was suggested by the authors that the approach could potentially be generalized to other disease states and immunological phenotypes.

The CDR3 runs 21 amino acids, cysteine and phenylalanine included. The DNA shown is the 63-base CDR3, in frame from base 1. CDR1 and CDR2, per the germline V gene (reference sequence), are SSHAT and FNYEAQ. The library was generated by the immunoSEQ multiplex PCR assay. The authors' analysis ran thus. A statistical classification framework was developed to diagnose cytomegalovirus status using the catalog of TCR beta chain sequences. TCRdb retrieved this table from immuneACCESS and kept in-frame rearrangements only. Not all clones are present; in checked studies, unresolved V genes account for under half, and no reason is known for the remainder. V and J calls and clone size are given by that table; D and trimming were obtained from the DNA. The sample data list some 160,000 clones, and 70% to 90% of these were observed just once. Of the sample, approximately 3.1% is held by the ten largest clones.

Donors formed part of the validation cohort, which comprised approximately 130 subjects and was distinct from the first cohort of over 500 subjects. A single count supports this clone. Its recognized antigen is unknown. Compared with germline, one end of the junction differs, possibly owing to a read error. The source of this sequence is a young man in good health and CMV-seronegative. Sequenced sample: PBMCs. This receptor chain uses TRBV7-7 and TRBJ1-1, with an unclear D gene assignment. The sequence in DNA is TGTGCTAGCAGCCCACCCCGAGCCCGACGGGAGCCAAAAACAGTGAACACTGAAGCTTTCTTT. Protein translation: CASSPPRARREPKTVNTEAFF.